This TCR beta chain was captured in a study of chemoradiotherapy in HPV16-positive cancers. Regarding the study as a whole: The functional HPV-specific definition rests on just a couple of HPV16-positive patients. Candidate HPV-specific clones and E7-related TCR motifs grew in tumor during treatment.

In the case of this clone: The antigen is unknown.

The V gene's germline CDR1 is SGHNT and CDR2 YYREEE (reference sequence). The V and J ends lost 2 bases and 4 bases respectively, with 14 bases between them. This CDR3 contains 15 residues. TCRdb keeps only in-frame clones here, not all; method: immunoSEQ multiplex PCR. The sample lists some 7,300 clones, approximately 88% occurring once. Collection of the sample occurred from a patient who underwent chemoradiotherapy. The gene calls are TRBV5-4 and TRBJ2-3; D tentatively reads TRBD1 or TRBD2 (6 bases each). This sequence originates from a human donor with HPV-associated anogenital cancer. The CDR3 bases are TGTGCCAGCAGCTTAGTAGGGGGGCCCGCAGATACGCAGTATTTT. Encoded protein: CASSLVGGPADTQYF.